This T cell receptor beta chain was profiled in a study of T cells in Graves' hyperthyroidism and ophthalmopathy (dated by TCRdb to the late 2010s). Regarding the research as a whole: Peripheral blood was sampled at the time of initial diagnosis, prior to any treatment. To identify TCR V-J signatures that set the groups apart, the researchers used a discovery cohort of 95 to 100 patients, made up of 40 to 45 with Graves' ophthalmopathy and about 55 with stable Graves' hyperthyroidism. Prospective prediction of ophthalmopathy was tested in an independent validation cohort consisting of 18 to 20 hyperthyroidism patients and 15 to 17 patients who later progressed to ophthalmopathy. For training and testing, the 110 or so patients in the discovery cohort were randomly divided in a 7:3 ratio. The study also compared thyroid tissue and blood T-cell repertoires from several Graves' hyperthyroidism patients. Once sampling was done, hyperthyroidism patients were given methimazole at a starting dose of 30 mg daily, whereas ophthalmopathy patients were given high-dose intravenous methylprednisolone. TCR Vbeta CDR3 sequencing of approximately 140 peripheral blood samples (43 ophthalmopathy, approximately 80 hyperthyroidism and roughly 17 progressor patients) is reported in the paper. General conclusions and limits of the study: Most expanded thyroid clonotypes (frequency above 0.001) were also detected in blood, suggesting blood repertoires may reflect thyroid immune responses. In validation, the model predicted progression to ophthalmopathy a median of roughly six months before onset, with about 71% sensitivity and almost 75% specificity. No statistical method was used to fix the sample size in advance, and group allocation was not hidden from the investigators. Ophthalmopathy was separated from stable hyperthyroidism by a 13 V-J signature model, with about 88% sensitivity and roughly 81% specificity obtained in cross-validation and 80%/75% obtained in testing.

At the junction V is shortened by 7 bases and J by 5 bases, with 15 bases in between. Measured from the cysteine to the phenylalanine, the CDR3 is 14 residues long. Only CDR3 DNA is held: 42 bases, read in frame from base 1. Amplification of TCR beta CDR3 regions was carried out from RNA transcripts. The first round of RT-PCR for the TCR CDR3 was performed with the HTBI primer set and the Qiagen OneStep RT-PCR kit. The libraries were constructed in a second round of multiplex PCR and then size-selected and purified. Paired-end sequencing of the libraries was performed with 100 bp reads on an Illumina HiSeq2000. As for how the authors treated the data: SOAPnuke was used to process the raw data, throwing out any read that contained adapters or uncalled bases, had a mean Phred below 15, or lacked an exact constant-primer or identifier match. High-quality paired reads were merged with COPE v1.2.5, and unique nucleotide sequences were defined as clonotypes. MiTCR v1.1 was used to align clonotypes to the IMGT TRBV, TRBD and TRBJ reference segments. The analysis included only V-J combinations with a frequency above 0.0001, which together covered roughly 99% of the repertoires. A TCS score was defined as the ratio of F50 (clonal expansion) to E x V (chaos), with BLOSUM62-based TCRdist applied between CDR3 peptides within each V-J. Welch's t-statistics and random forest reduced some 510 V-J features to 10 to 15, which were used in a naive Bayes classifier (R e1071). TCRdb cleaned the public reads at Q25 with fastp, built clones with MiXCR and kept in-frame beta chains. When rows share a CDR3 protein, they turn into one entry using the most common DNA and genes. Clone size and V and J calls follow TCRdb, not the original study. The sample table shows about 590,000 distinct CDR3 sequences, and about a sixth are seen once. Together, the top ten hold under 8% of the sample.

In this sample, this clonotype turned up many times. The antigen this receptor binds is unknown. Per-base quality was not reported, and no clone a single base away is much larger than it. Stable Graves' hyperthyroidism was defined as no progression to ophthalmopathy during 18 months of follow-up. Hyperthyroidism patients were newly diagnosed, had a disease duration of under 2 months, and were aged 18 to 65 years. Exclusion was applied to patients with uncontrolled infections, other autoimmune diseases, pregnancy or lactation. Diagnoses were based on clinical symptoms, serum thyroxine and TRAb, thyroid ultrasound and orbital computed tomography. PBMCs were separated from 7.5 to 10 ml of fresh peripheral blood using Ficoll-Paque density gradient centrifugation. Trizol reagent was used to extract total RNA, and RNA quality was then checked on an Agilent 2100 Bioanalyzer.

Sequencing was performed on blood. The rearrangement joined TRBV12-3 or TRBV12-4 to TRBJ2-1, with a tentative D call of TRBD1 or TRBD2, each matching 6 bases. The TCR sequence derives from a woman in her 30s with Graves' hyperthyroidism. The CDR3 corresponds to CASITGAGNNEQFF. The nucleotide sequence is TGTGCCAGCATAACGGGGGCCGGGAACAATGAGCAGTTCTTC.